This T cell receptor (beta chain) was obtained from a study of cytomegalovirus exposure and HLA in healthy donors. With 6 bases removed from V and 4 bases from J, the gap between germline ends came to 14 bases. Germline lookup yields CDR1 MDHEN and CDR2 SYDVKM. The CDR3 is made up of 14 amino acids. PCR involved 60 Vbeta and 13 Jbeta primers. Generated by immunoSEQ multiplex PCR, the TCRdb table keeps only in-frame clones and is missing some. Of some 160,000 clones in the sample, around 80% were seen once. In nominal health when sampled, donors likely had unrecorded immune exposures nonetheless. The sample was PBMCs. The chain couples TRBV28 to TRBJ2-3; a weak D match, TRBD2 (5 bases). The clonotype comes from a male donor in good health and CMV-seropositive. In nucleotides, the CDR3 is TGTGCCAGCAGCCCCCACGGGCGGGCAGATACGCAGTATTTT. Amino acids: CASSPHGRADTQYF.